This is a list of T cell receptor beta chains from one sample in a study of T cell clones after liver transplantation. The protocol was immunoSEQ multiplex PCR, while the TCRdb copy is restricted to in-frame clones and leaves out a portion. The sample lists roughly 17,000 clones; 80% were seen once. Here the sequenced sample was CD8+ T cells from blood, taken less than 50 months after liver transplant. These receptors were taken from a human patient who received a liver transplant. Some T cells may be provided by the graft donor. The CDR3 runs from the conserved cysteine through the conserved F or W. Each record gives: CDR3 DNA, CDR3 protein, V gene, clone size, J gene, D gene. D genes are given only for firm matches. Expanded clones get a size class; other rows say once, few or many, or leave the size out.

TGTGCCAGCAGCTACCTAGCGGGAGGCGGGGGTGAGCAGTTCTTC	CASSYLAGGGGEQFF	TRBV7-9	-	TRBJ2-1	TRBD2
TGTGCCAGCAGTTCGGACAGGCCTTTTCGGGATGGCTACACCTTC	CASSSDRPFRDGYTF	TRBV5-4	once	TRBJ1-2	TRBD1
TGCGCCAGCAGCTTGGTCCGAGGGACGACGCAGTATTTT	CASSLVRGTTQYF	TRBV5-1	large	TRBJ2-3	-
TGTGCCAGCAGCGTAGGGGGGACCAATCAGCCCCAGCATTTT	CASSVGGTNQPQHF	TRBV9	-	TRBJ1-5	-
TGTGCCAGCAGTGAATGGGCCACACGAAGCAATCAGCCCCAGCATTTT	CASSEWATRSNQPQHF	TRBV6-1	-	TRBJ1-5	-
TGTGCCAGCAGCGAGAGGCTATCCTACGAGCAGTACTTC	CASSERLSYEQYF	TRBV7-9	-	TRBJ2-7	-
TGCGCCAGCAGCCAAAGAGTTTGGGACATGAACACTGAAGCTTTCTTT	CASSQRVWDMNTEAFF	TRBV4-1	once	TRBJ1-1	-
TGTGCCAGTACAAAAGGGACTAGCGGGGGGTATTACGAGCAGTACTTC	CASTKGTSGGYYEQYF	TRBV19	-	TRBJ2-7	TRBD2
TGTGCCAGCAGCGTAGGGGGAGGGGGAGCGCACGAGCAGTACTTC	CASSVGGGGAHEQYF	TRBV9	once	TRBJ2-7	-
TGTGCCAGCAAGAGGGTCTCGTCCTACGAGCAGTACTTC	CASKRVSSYEQYF	TRBV11-1	-	TRBJ2-7	-
TGTGCCATCAGTGAAGATGGACAGGGAATCTATGGCTACACCTTC	CAISEDGQGIYGYTF	TRBV10-3	-	TRBJ1-2	TRBD1
TGTGCCAGTAATTTCGGGAAGAACTATGGCTACACCTTC	CASNFGKNYGYTF	TRBV19	-	TRBJ1-2	-
TGTGCCAGCAGGATGGACGATACCTACGAGCAGTACTTC	CASRMDDTYEQYF	TRBV28	-	TRBJ2-7	-
TGTGCCAGCAGCTTAAACCCAGGGGAAAACTATGGCTACACCTTC	CASSLNPGENYGYTF	TRBV7-3	few	TRBJ1-2	-
TGTGCCAGCAGTGAAGAGTCAGGGGGTTCGGGAGATACGCAGTATTTT	CASSEESGGSGDTQYF	TRBV2	-	TRBJ2-3	TRBD1
TGTGCCATCAAAGGGCCTCGAGGAGGCGATGAGCAGTTCTTC	CAIKGPRGGDEQFF	TRBV10-3	-	TRBJ2-1	-
TGTGCCAGTAGTGCAATGGGACAGGGAACTTACAATGAGCAGTTCTTC	CASSAMGQGTYNEQFF	TRBV19	-	TRBJ2-1	TRBD1
TGCGCCAGCAGCCAAGATCAACCGGACTACAATGAGCAGTTCTTC	CASSQDQPDYNEQFF	TRBV4-1	-	TRBJ2-1	-
TGCGCCAGCAGCCGAGACAGGGTCCGTTTAGATAATTCACCCCTCCACTTT	CASSRDRVRLDNSPLHF	TRBV4-1	few	TRBJ1-6	TRBD1
TGTGCCAGCAGCCAAGAGAGGGGGGGAAGGGACCGACCAAATCAGCCCCAGCATTTT	CASSQERGGRDRPNQPQHF	TRBV4-2	-	TRBJ1-5	-
TGTGCCACCCAGGGGGCGCGGAACACTGAAGCTTTCTTT	CATQGARNTEAFF	TRBV19	-	TRBJ1-1	TRBD1
TGTGCCAGCAGTTCGGACAGGGGTGGGCTGGGCACTGAAGCTTTCTTT	CASSSDRGGLGTEAFF	TRBV6-6	-	TRBJ1-1	TRBD1
TGCAGCGTTGAGAGGGACAGCCCTTACAATGAGCAGTTCTTC	CSVERDSPYNEQFF	TRBV29-1	-	TRBJ2-1	TRBD1
TGTGCCAGCTCACCAGGGACCCCGTTGGAGCAGTACTTC	CASSPGTPLEQYF	TRBV18	-	TRBJ2-7	-
TGCGCCAGCAGCCAAGTGCTAGGGGGCTACGAGCAGTACTTC	CASSQVLGGYEQYF	TRBV4-3	-	TRBJ2-7	-
TGTGCCAGCAGTCCAGGGGGCAGCTCCTACGAGCAGTACTTC	CASSPGGSSYEQYF	TRBV7-6	-	TRBJ2-7	TRBD1
TGTGCCAGCAGCTCAGACCGGGGCTCCTACAATGAGCAGTTCTTC	CASSSDRGSYNEQFF	TRBV7-2	-	TRBJ2-1	-
TGCGCCAGCAGCCAAGCTGGGGGCTCTGAAGCTTTCTTT	CASSQAGGSEAFF	TRBV4-1	-	TRBJ1-1	-
TGTGCCAGCAGCCAAAGGGGTCTATCCACAGATACGCAGTATTTT	CASSQRGLSTDTQYF	TRBV7-8	once	TRBJ2-3	-
TGTGCCAGCCCCCTTATTCATCCACACAAAGGTCGGGCCAACGTCCTGACTTTC	CASPLIHPHKGRANVLTF	TRBV5-8	-	TRBJ2-6	-
TGTGCCAGCAGCTTTGGGCCGAACACCGGGGAGCTGTTTTTT	CASSFGPNTGELFF	TRBV7-9	-	TRBJ2-2	-
TGTGCCAGCAGCTTGGTCAAGTCAGCTAGTCTGGGCTACACCTTC	CASSLVKSASLGYTF	TRBV5-4	-	TRBJ1-2	-
TGTGCCAGCAGGGGGGGGGCGAGCTATGGCTACACCTTC	CASRGGASYGYTF	TRBV6-6	-	TRBJ1-2	-
TGTGCCAGCAGTGAGGGGAAGAAGCCCCAGCATTTT	CASSEGKKPQHF	TRBV27	-	TRBJ1-5	-
TGTGCCAGCAGCTTAGCGCCGGTAAATAGGGATGAGCAGTTCTTC	CASSLAPVNRDEQFF	TRBV7-9	-	TRBJ2-1	-
TGTGCCAGCAGTCGGGGCGAGCAGTACTTC	CASSRGEQYF	TRBV10-3	-	TRBJ2-7	-
TGTGCCAGCAGCTGGAGGGAGGGATACGAGCAGTACTTC	CASSWREGYEQYF	TRBV5-4	-	TRBJ2-7	TRBD2
TGTGCCTCCAAAGGGAACAGGGGCCCCGGGGAGCTGTTTTTT	CASKGNRGPGELFF	TRBV27	-	TRBJ2-2	TRBD1
TGCGCCAGCAGCCATGATCAGAGCTACGAGCAGTACTTC	CASSHDQSYEQYF	TRBV4-1	-	TRBJ2-7	-
TGTGCCAGTAGAACCAGGGGGGACAATCAGCCCCAGCATTTT	CASRTRGDNQPQHF	TRBV19	once	TRBJ1-5	TRBD1
TGTGCCAGCAGCCAAGAGAGTTTCTACAATGAGCAGTTCTTC	CASSQESFYNEQFF	TRBV14	few	TRBJ2-1	-
TGCGCCAGCAGCCCGACGGGACAGGGGATACTGGGGGAGCTGTTTTTT	CASSPTGQGILGELFF	TRBV4-3	-	TRBJ2-2	TRBD1
TGTGCCAGCAGCCCAGGACAGGGGGATTATTATGGCTACACCTTC	CASSPGQGDYYGYTF	TRBV5-4	-	TRBJ1-2	TRBD1
TGTGCCACCGCCCCGGGACTAGCGGGGTCCTACGAGCAGTACTTC	CATAPGLAGSYEQYF	TRBV19	-	TRBJ2-7	TRBD2
TGTGCCAGCAGCCATTCCGGGACAGGGGTAGGTCAGCCCCAGCATTTT	CASSHSGTGVGQPQHF	TRBV16	-	TRBJ1-5	TRBD1
TGTGCCAGCAGCAACGCCCGATGGGGCTCTGGAAACACCATATATTTT	CASSNARWGSGNTIYF	TRBV7-8	-	TRBJ1-3	-
TGTGCCAGCAGCGGACCGGGACTGAATGAGCAGTTCTTC	CASSGPGLNEQFF	TRBV9	-	TRBJ2-1	-
TGTGCCAGCAGCTTCGTGACGGGACTAGCGACCGTTCCACAAGAGACCCAGTACTTC	CASSFVTGLATVPQETQYF	TRBV5-5	-	TRBJ2-5	TRBD2
TGCGCCAGCAGCCAAGAGCAGGGGGCAGCTAACTATGGCTACACCTTC	CASSQEQGAANYGYTF	TRBV4-1	-	TRBJ1-2	TRBD1
TGCGCCAGCAGCCAGGACGTGGGACAGTTTCAGCCCCAGCATTTT	CASSQDVGQFQPQHF	TRBV5-5	-	TRBJ1-5	TRBD1
TGTGCCAGCAGTTATAGTGGACAGGGCTACGAGCAGTACTTC	CASSYSGQGYEQYF	TRBV6-5	-	TRBJ2-7	TRBD1
TGTGCCAGCAGCATCTTGGGTGGGCGGGGAGAGACCCAGTACTTC	CASSILGGRGETQYF	TRBV11-2	-	TRBJ2-5	-
TGTGCCAGCAGGTCCCACACGGGATACTACGAGCAGTACTTC	CASRSHTGYYEQYF	TRBV6-5	-	TRBJ2-7	-
TGTGCCAGCAGCTTGTTGGACAGGGGAAACACCGGGGAGCTGTTTTTT	CASSLLDRGNTGELFF	TRBV5-6	few	TRBJ2-2	TRBD1
TGTGCCAGCAGCTTGGTGGGAGTTCCAGATACGCAGTATTTT	CASSLVGVPDTQYF	TRBV5-6	few	TRBJ2-3	-
TGTGCCAGCAGCGTAGAGAAGGGGCTGTCGGGGACTGAAGCTTTCTTT	CASSVEKGLSGTEAFF	TRBV9	few	TRBJ1-1	-
TGTGCCAGCCGTGGGGAGCGGGGGACCCAGTACTTC	CASRGERGTQYF	TRBV13	-	TRBJ2-5	TRBD2
TGTGCCAGCAGCTTGGCTAACCCACAATCCTACGAGCAGTACTTC	CASSLANPQSYEQYF	TRBV5-5	-	TRBJ2-7	-
TGTGCCAGCAGTCCCGGGACAGGGAGGTACGAGCAGTACTTC	CASSPGTGRYEQYF	TRBV6-6	-	TRBJ2-7	TRBD1